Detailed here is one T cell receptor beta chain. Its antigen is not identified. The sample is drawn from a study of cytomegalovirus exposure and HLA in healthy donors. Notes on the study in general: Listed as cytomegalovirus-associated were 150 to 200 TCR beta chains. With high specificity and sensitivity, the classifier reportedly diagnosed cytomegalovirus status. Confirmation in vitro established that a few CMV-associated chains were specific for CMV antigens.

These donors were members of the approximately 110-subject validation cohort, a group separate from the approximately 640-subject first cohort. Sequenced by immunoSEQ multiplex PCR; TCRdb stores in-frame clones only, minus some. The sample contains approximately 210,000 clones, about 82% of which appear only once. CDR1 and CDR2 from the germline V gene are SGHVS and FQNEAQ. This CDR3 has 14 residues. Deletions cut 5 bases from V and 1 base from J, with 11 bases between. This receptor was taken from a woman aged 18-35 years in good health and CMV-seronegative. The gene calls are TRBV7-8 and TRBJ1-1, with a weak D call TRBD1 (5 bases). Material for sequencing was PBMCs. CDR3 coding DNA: TGTGCCAGCAGCAAAGACGGGGGGAACACTGAAGCTTTCTTT. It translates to CASSKDGGNTEAFF.